Listed below are T cell receptor beta chains from one sample, sequenced in a study of blood T cell repertoires in COVID-19. TCRdb's copy holds only in-frame clones and misses some; the assay was immunoSEQ multiplex PCR. The sample records approximately 250,000 clones, about nine tenths being singletons. The material sequenced was peripheral blood. The receptors come from a man aged 35 to 55 with active or convalescent COVID-19. Each CDR3 is given with its conserved first and last residue. The D gene is left open where the match is weak.

v_call	d_call	cdr3_length	j_call	cdr3_aa	cdr3_nt
TRBV5-1	.	14	TRBJ2-1	CASSSVGSGDEQFF	TGCGCCAGCAGTTCGGTCGGGAGTGGCGATGAGCAGTTCTTC
TRBV19	TRBD1	13	TRBJ2-2	CAARDRATGELFF	TGTGCCGCCCGGGACAGGGCGACCGGGGAGCTGTTTTTT
TRBV6-1	.	16	TRBJ1-2	CASSESPGRASVGYTF	TGTGCCAGCAGTGAATCTCCCGGGAGGGCGTCGGTTGGCTACACCTTC
TRBV6-6	.	14	TRBJ1-1	CASRGPTGNTEAFF	TGTGCCAGCAGGGGGCCTACCGGGAACACTGAAGCTTTCTTT
TRBV7-9	TRBD1	14	TRBJ1-5	CASSPGTGGQPQHF	TGTGCCAGCAGCCCCGGGACAGGGGGTCAGCCCCAGCATTTT
TRBV18	TRBD1	16	TRBJ1-2	CASSPIGQDSNYGYTF	TGTGCCAGCTCACCGATAGGACAGGACAGTAACTATGGCTACACCTTC
TRBV5-4	TRBD2	15	TRBJ2-5	CASSLTTSGRETQYF	TGTGCCAGCAGCCTTACCACTAGCGGGAGGGAGACCCAGTACTTC
TRBV3-1/TRBV3-2	TRBD1	18	TRBJ1-5	CASSQGATGSGTNQPQHF	TGTGCCAGCAGCCAGGGGGCGACAGGGTCGGGGACCAATCAGCCCCAGCATTTT
TRBV9	TRBD2	15	TRBJ2-5	CASSVGTSLQETQYF	TGTGCCAGCAGCGTAGGGACTAGCCTCCAAGAGACCCAGTACTTC
TRBV25-1	TRBD1	17	TRBJ2-5	CASSEWGWGQQKETQYF	TGTGCCAGCAGTGAATGGGGGTGGGGACAGCAGAAAGAGACCCAGTACTTC
TRBV6-5	.	13	TRBJ1-6	CASRQGDNSPLHF	TGTGCCAGCAGACAGGGAGATAATTCACCCCTCCACTTT
TRBV29-1	TRBD1	13	TRBJ1-4	CSVDGTGGQKLFF	TGCAGCGTTGACGGGACAGGGGGCCAAAAACTGTTTTTT
TRBV7-9	TRBD2	19	TRBJ2-4	CASSPPAGLAGGGKNIQYF	TGTGCCAGCAGCCCTCCCGCGGGACTAGCGGGGGGGGGTAAAAACATTCAGTACTTC
TRBV5-1	.	14	TRBJ1-1	CASSTSNRVAEAFF	TGCGCCAGCAGCACCTCTAACAGGGTCGCTGAAGCTTTCTTT
TRBV10-3	.	15	TRBJ1-1	CAITGGATMNTEAFF	TGTGCCATCACGGGGGGGGCCACCATGAACACTGAAGCTTTCTTT
TRBV29-1	.	11	TRBJ2-3	CSVYRQDTQYF	TGCAGCGTCTACAGGCAAGATACGCAGTATTTT
TRBV11-2	TRBD1	14	TRBJ2-1	CASSPGTEYNEQFF	TGTGCCAGCAGCCCAGGGACAGAATACAATGAGCAGTTCTTC
TRBV6-2/TRBV6-3	.	14	TRBJ2-7	CASSFTPVSYEQYF	TGTGCCAGCAGTTTCACGCCAGTCTCCTACGAGCAGTACTTC
TRBV7-9	TRBD1	15	TRBJ1-1	CASSTRDSMNTEAFF	TGTGCCAGCAGCACCCGGGACAGCATGAACACTGAAGCTTTCTTT
TRBV28	TRBD1	14	TRBJ1-1	CASLLNRGPTEAFF	TGTGCCAGCTTACTTAACAGGGGGCCCACTGAAGCTTTCTTT